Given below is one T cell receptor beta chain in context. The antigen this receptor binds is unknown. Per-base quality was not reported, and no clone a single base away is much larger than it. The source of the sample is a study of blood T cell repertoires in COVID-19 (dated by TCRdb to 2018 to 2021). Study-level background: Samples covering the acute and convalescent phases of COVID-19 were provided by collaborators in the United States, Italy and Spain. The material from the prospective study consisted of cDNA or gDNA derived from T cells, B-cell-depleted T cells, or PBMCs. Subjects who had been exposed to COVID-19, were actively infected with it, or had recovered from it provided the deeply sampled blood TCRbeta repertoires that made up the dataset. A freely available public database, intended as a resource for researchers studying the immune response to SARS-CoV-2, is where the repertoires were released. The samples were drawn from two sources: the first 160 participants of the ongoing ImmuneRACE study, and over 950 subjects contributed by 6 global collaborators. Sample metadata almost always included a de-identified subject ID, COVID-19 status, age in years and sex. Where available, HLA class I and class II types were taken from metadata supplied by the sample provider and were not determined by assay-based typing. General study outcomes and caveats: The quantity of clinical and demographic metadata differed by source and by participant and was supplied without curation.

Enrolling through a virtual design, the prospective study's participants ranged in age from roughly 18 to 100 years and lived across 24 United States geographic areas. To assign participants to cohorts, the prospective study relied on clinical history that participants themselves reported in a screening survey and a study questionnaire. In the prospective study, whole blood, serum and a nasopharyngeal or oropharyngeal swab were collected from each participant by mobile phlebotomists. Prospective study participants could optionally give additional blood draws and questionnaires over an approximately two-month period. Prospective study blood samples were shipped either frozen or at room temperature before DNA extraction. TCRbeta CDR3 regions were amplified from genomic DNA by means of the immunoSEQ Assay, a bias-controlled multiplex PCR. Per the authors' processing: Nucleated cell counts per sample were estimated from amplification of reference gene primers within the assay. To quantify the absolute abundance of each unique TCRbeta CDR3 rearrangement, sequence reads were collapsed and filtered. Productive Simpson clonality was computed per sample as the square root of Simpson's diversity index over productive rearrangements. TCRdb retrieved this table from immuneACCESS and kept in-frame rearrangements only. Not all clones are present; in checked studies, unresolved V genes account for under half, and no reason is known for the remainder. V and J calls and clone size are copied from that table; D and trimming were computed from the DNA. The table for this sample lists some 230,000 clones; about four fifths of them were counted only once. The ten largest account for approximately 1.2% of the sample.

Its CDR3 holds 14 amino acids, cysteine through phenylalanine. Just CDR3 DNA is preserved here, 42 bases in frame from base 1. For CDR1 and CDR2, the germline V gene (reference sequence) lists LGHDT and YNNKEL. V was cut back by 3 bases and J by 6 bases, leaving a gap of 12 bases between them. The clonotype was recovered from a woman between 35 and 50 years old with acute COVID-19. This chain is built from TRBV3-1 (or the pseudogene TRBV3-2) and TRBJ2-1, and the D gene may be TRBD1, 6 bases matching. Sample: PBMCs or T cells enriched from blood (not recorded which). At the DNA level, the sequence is TGTGCCAGCAGCCATGGACAGATCTTCAATGAGCAGTTCTTC. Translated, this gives CASSHGQIFNEQFF.